A selection of T cell receptor beta chains follows, all from one sample in a study of spatial heterogeneity in lung cancer. TCRdb reprocessed the 5' RACE reads via MiXCR and lists one record per CDR3 protein. The sample has around 100,000 distinct CDR3 sequences, 10% to 11% seen once. The sequenced sample was PBMCs, obtained at follow-up. These receptor sequences come from a female donor with early-stage non-small cell lung cancer. Each CDR3 is given with its conserved first and last residue. D genes are given only for firm matches. Size is omitted from some rows. Given values are once, few, many or a class for expanded clones.

J gene,V gene,clone size,D gene,CDR3 protein,CDR3 DNA
TRBJ2-7,TRBV29-1,NA,NA,CSARAGLYEQYF,TGCAGCGCCAGGGCAGGGTTGTACGAGCAGTACTTC
TRBJ2-3,TRBV6-2/TRBV6-3,NA,TRBD2,CASSSWTSFGTDTQYF,TGTGCCAGCAGTAGCTGGACTAGCTTCGGCACAGATACGCAGTATTTT
TRBJ2-7,TRBV12-3/TRBV12-4,few,NA,CASTRTETYSYEQYF,TGTGCCAGCACCCGGACAGAGACCTATTCCTACGAGCAGTACTTC
TRBJ2-7,TRBV18,few,TRBD2,CASSSRLLAGAGEQYF,TGTGCCAGCTCATCTCGACTCCTTGCGGGAGCAGGCGAGCAGTACTTC
TRBJ1-1,TRBV4-2,NA,NA,CASSHQTNTEAFF,TGTGCCAGCAGCCATCAAACGAACACTGAAGCTTTCTTT
TRBJ2-3,TRBV7-2,few,TRBD2,CASSLRPIAGGFTDTQYF,TGTGCCAGCAGCCTCCGACCCATAGCGGGAGGATTTACAGATACGCAGTATTTT
TRBJ2-1,TRBV7-9,NA,TRBD2,CASSLVLAGIWSSYNEQFF,TGTGCCAGCAGCTTAGTCCTAGCGGGGATCTGGAGCTCCTACAATGAGCAGTTCTTC
TRBJ1-1,TRBV7-6,few,NA,CASSSDTNTEAFF,TGTGCCAGCAGTTCGGACACGAACACTGAAGCTTTCTTT
TRBJ2-4,TRBV4-2,many,TRBD2,CASSQASGSDIQYF,TGTGCCAGCAGCCAGGCTAGCGGGAGTGACATTCAGTACTTC
TRBJ2-1,TRBV29-1,few,NA,CSVDGVGPGDEQFF,TGCAGCGTTGATGGCGTAGGGCCGGGGGATGAGCAGTTCTTC
TRBJ2-3,TRBV2,NA,TRBD1,CASRYNRGDTQYF,TGTGCCAGCAGATATAACAGGGGAGATACGCAGTATTTT
TRBJ2-7,TRBV28,few,TRBD1,CASGTGPGDEQYF,TGTGCCAGTGGGACAGGGCCTGGGGACGAGCAGTACTTC
TRBJ1-2,TRBV4-1,NA,TRBD1,CASSQVPGQNYGYTF,TGCGCCAGCAGCCAAGTGCCGGGACAGAACTATGGCTACACCTTC
TRBJ2-2,TRBV7-2,few,NA,CASSLDNTGELFF,TGTGCCAGCAGCTTAGACAACACCGGGGAGCTGTTTTTT
TRBJ1-1,TRBV12-3/TRBV12-4,many,NA,CASTLNTEAFF,TGTGCCAGCACTCTGAACACTGAAGCTTTCTTT
TRBJ1-1,TRBV29-1,NA,NA,CSVGQSNTEAFF,TGCAGCGTGGGACAAAGTAACACTGAAGCTTTCTTT
TRBJ2-1,TRBV11-2,few,TRBD2,CASSLVRRGRLASSTNEQFF,TGTGCCAGCAGCTTAGTAAGAAGGGGCCGACTAGCATCTAGTACTAATGAGCAGTTCTTC
TRBJ2-6,TRBV2,NA,NA,CASSESPFSGANVLTF,TGTGCCAGCAGTGAATCTCCGTTCTCTGGGGCCAACGTCCTGACTTTC
TRBJ1-4,TRBV5-5,NA,NA,CASSLSGFNEKLFF,TGTGCCAGCAGCTTGTCCGGGTTTAATGAAAAACTGTTTTTT
TRBJ2-1,TRBV12-3/TRBV12-4,NA,TRBD2,CASSTSLADRTEQFF,TGTGCCAGCAGTACCTCACTAGCGGACCGGACTGAGCAGTTCTTC
TRBJ1-1,TRBV27,NA,NA,CASSRRGWEFPEAFF,TGTGCCAGCTCCCGACGAGGGTGGGAGTTTCCTGAAGCTTTCTTT
TRBJ1-5,TRBV28,few,TRBD1,CASRQDRLSNQPQHF,TGTGCCAGCAGGCAGGACAGGCTTAGCAATCAGCCCCAGCATTTT
TRBJ2-3,TRBV11-2,NA,NA,CASSSPPTDTQYF,TGTGCCAGCAGCTCCCCTCCTACAGATACGCAGTATTTT
TRBJ2-1,TRBV29-1,many,NA,CSVVFQAPSYNEQFF,TGCAGCGTTGTTTTTCAGGCCCCCTCCTACAATGAGCAGTTCTTC
TRBJ1-6,TRBV7-3,NA,NA,CASSPTGYNSPLHF,TGTGCCAGCAGCCCGACTGGTTATAATTCACCCCTCCACTTT
TRBJ1-1,TRBV12-3/TRBV12-4,many,NA,CASSFQRNTEAFF,TGTGCCAGCAGTTTTCAGAGAAACACTGAAGCTTTCTTT
TRBJ1-4,TRBV29-1,many,TRBD1,CSVPGQGALGEKLFF,TGCAGCGTCCCGGGACAGGGGGCGCTTGGTGAAAAACTGTTTTTT
TRBJ2-6,TRBV29-1,few,NA,CSVDLTGANVLTF,TGCAGCGTTGACCTGACTGGGGCCAACGTCCTGACTTTC
TRBJ2-2,TRBV28,NA,NA,CASSYGGQGSTGELFF,TGTGCCAGCAGTTACGGAGGGCAGGGGAGTACCGGGGAGCTGTTTTTT
TRBJ1-5,TRBV5-1,NA,NA,CASRTGTRDNQPQHF,TGCGCCAGCAGAACCGGGACACGCGACAATCAGCCCCAGCATTTT
TRBJ1-1,TRBV20-1,few,NA,CSARELVGKGWGEAFF,TGCAGTGCTAGAGAGTTGGTCGGGAAAGGATGGGGAGAAGCTTTCTTT
TRBJ2-1,TRBV24-1,NA,TRBD1,CVTSDKGQGNYNEQFF,TGTGTCACCAGTGACAAGGGACAGGGAAACTACAATGAGCAGTTCTTC
TRBJ2-3,TRBV20-1,NA,TRBD1,CSAPQTGAVGDTQYF,TGCAGTGCTCCACAAACAGGGGCCGTAGGGGATACGCAGTATTTT
TRBJ2-1,TRBV11-2,NA,NA,CASSLTEITGEQFF,TGTGCCAGCAGCTTGACGGAGATCACGGGGGAGCAGTTCTTC
TRBJ2-5,TRBV10-3,NA,TRBD2,CAISERGVQETQYF,TGTGCCATCAGTGAGCGGGGGGTCCAAGAGACCCAGTACTTC
TRBJ2-7,TRBV7-6,few,NA,CASSLNGYEQYF,TGTGCCAGCAGCTTAAATGGGTACGAGCAGTACTTC
TRBJ2-4,TRBV6-5,few,TRBD2,CASSPSLAGVGIQYF,TGTGCCAGCAGCCCTTCTCTAGCGGGAGTAGGCATTCAGTACTTC
TRBJ2-1,TRBV6-6,NA,NA,CASGSDEQFF,TGTGCCAGCGGCTCGGATGAGCAGTTCTTC
TRBJ2-7,TRBV19,few,TRBD2,CASRSTSGGSYEQYF,TGTGCCAGTAGATCGACTAGCGGGGGCTCCTACGAGCAGTACTTC
TRBJ2-5,TRBV4-3,few,NA,CASSQGGARTQYF,TGCGCCAGCAGCCAAGGAGGGGCTAGGACCCAGTACTTC
TRBJ2-5,TRBV7-9,NA,TRBD2,CASSHSGTRGRETQYF,TGTGCCAGCAGCCACTCCGGGACTAGGGGTCGAGAGACCCAGTACTTC
TRBJ2-5,TRBV11-2,NA,TRBD1,CASSLDPDRRVEETQYF,TGTGCCAGCAGCTTAGACCCGGACAGGCGGGTAGAAGAGACCCAGTACTTC
TRBJ1-2,TRBV20-1,few,NA,CSARPPDSYGYTF,TGCAGTGCCAGACCCCCCGACAGCTATGGCTACACCTTC
TRBJ2-7,TRBV28,many,TRBD2,CASNRSGRTAYEQYF,TGTGCCAGCAATCGTAGCGGGAGGACGGCCTACGAGCAGTACTTC
TRBJ2-3,TRBV24-1,few,NA,CATSPGNKGVKITDTQYF,TGTGCCACCAGCCCGGGAAACAAGGGGGTGAAAATCACAGATACGCAGTATTTT
TRBJ2-7,TRBV11-2,many,NA,CASSRTYEQYF,TGTGCCAGCAGCCGGACCTACGAGCAGTACTTC
TRBJ2-7,TRBV9,NA,NA,CASSVDGLSSYEQYF,TGTGCCAGCAGCGTAGATGGTCTGAGCTCCTACGAGCAGTACTTC